The source of this T cell receptor beta chain is a study of blood T cell repertoires in COVID-19. Overall study: From the United States, Italy and Spain came samples of acute and convalescent COVID-19. The cDNA or gDNA used as material had been derived from T cells, B-cell-depleted T cells, or PBMCs.

Study processing details: Amplification with reference gene primers provided the estimates of nucleated cell counts. Sequencing used immunoSEQ multiplex PCR; TCRdb keeps in-frame clones, though not all of them. D and trimming come from the DNA, and the V and J calls and clone size come from that table. The sample lists tens of thousands of clones, over 75% occurring once. The germline V gene encodes CDR1 SGHRS and CDR2 YFSETQ. V lost 0 bases to trimming and J lost 0 bases, with 15 bases between them. The CDR3 runs to 17 residues. What was sequenced was peripheral blood. V usage is TRBV5-1 and J usage is TRBJ1-1; D is ambiguous. The receptor comes from a human donor in a cohort sampled during active COVID-19. Here the CDR3 DNA reads TGCGCCAGCAGCTTGGCCAAGGCAGGCTTCATGAACACTGAAGCTTTCTTT. Protein product: CASSLAKAGFMNTEAFF.